This TCR beta chain comes out of a study of PD-1 blockade in classical Hodgkin lymphoma. The CDR3 contains 14 residues. Trimming removed 5 bases at V and 1 base at J, with 9 bases between. Germline lookup yields CDR1 SEHNR and CDR2 FQNEAQ (reference sequence). After autologous stem cell transplantation all patients relapsed, and prior brentuximab vedotin exposure differed between cohorts. The repertoire was sequenced with immunoSEQ multiplex PCR; TCRdb's copy has only in-frame clones and lacks some. The table records tens of thousands of clones, 88% of them present only once. Regarding the study as a whole: Exclusion applied to patients who initiated nivolumab less than 1 year following ASCT. When set against healthy donors, newly diagnosed patients were reported to show lower baseline TCR diversity. No one has yet defined what causes the repertoire differences, which may be disease activity or prior therapy.

Worth noting for this clone: Its antigen is still unknown.

The starting material was peripheral blood mononuclear cells (PBMCs), obtained at baseline. The TCR was taken from a human donor with classical Hodgkin lymphoma. V is TRBV7-9 and J is TRBJ2-1; D is ambiguous. CDR3 in amino acids: CASSPLGSYNEQFF. CDR3 nucleotide sequence: TGTGCCAGCAGCCCCCTCGGGTCCTACAATGAGCAGTTCTTC.